These T cell receptor beta chains were read from a single sample in a study of blood T cell repertoires in COVID-19. Sequencing was performed with immunoSEQ multiplex PCR; in TCRdb, only in-frame clones are kept and a portion is missing. The sample records a few hundred thousand clones, approximately 79% being singletons. Input material: peripheral blood. These receptors originate from a human donor in a cohort sampled during active COVID-19. Each CDR3 is given with its conserved first and last residue. The D gene is left open where the match is weak. Clone size is stated in some rows and not others, as once, few, many or a class when expanded.

V gene	J gene	D gene	clone size	CDR3 protein
TRBV5-8	TRBJ2-2	TRBD2	.	CASNWREFTGELFF
TRBV29-1	TRBJ2-5	TRBD1	.	CSVDGAEGARQETQYF
TRBV5-1	TRBJ2-1	TRBD2	.	CASSPTSGSRYNEQFF
TRBV20-1	TRBJ1-4	TRBD1	once	CSASRRAGGNEKLFF
TRBV18	TRBJ2-5	TRBD2	.	CASSPSGRYLGTQYF
TRBV6-2/TRBV6-3	TRBJ2-7	TRBD2	once	CASSYAGGPYEQYF
TRBV11-2	TRBJ1-2	TRBD1	.	CASSPPGDRVAYGYTF
TRBV5-8	TRBJ1-3	TRBD1	.	CASSFTGGFGNTIYF
TRBV6-2/TRBV6-3	TRBJ2-1	.	once	CASSYNAVEQFF
TRBV5-1	TRBJ2-7	.	.	CASSLQGGSYEQYF
TRBV28	TRBJ2-2	.	.	CASSLDPGGTGELFF
TRBV5-6	TRBJ2-7	TRBD2	.	CASSTGLADTYEQYF